The 11 T cell receptor beta chains below were found in one sample sequenced in a study of molecular identifiers for immune sequencing clone quantification. TCRdb re-called the PCR reads with MiXCR, one entry per CDR3 protein. The data contain about 500,000 distinct CDR3 sequences, around 21% of them seen just once; the ten biggest clones take up around 0.86%. The sequencing input was naive CD8+ T cells from blood, with Jurkat cell RNA spiked in. The subset was: FACS-sorted CD8+CD4-CCR7+CD45RA+ naive T cells. The receptors come from a human donor in good health. Some libraries in this study had Jurkat cell RNA spiked in.

This clonotype was seen a few times. One base away lies a much larger clone, so this may be a sequencing read error. The rearrangement uses TRBV19 and TRBJ2-3; possible D gene TRBD2, 6 bases. The CDR3 spans 12 residues. V lost 7 bases and J 2 bases, leaving 7 bases between the germline ends. Germline V gene sequence: CDR1 LNHDA, CDR2 SQIVND (reference sequence). Written as DNA, the CDR3 is TGTGCCAGTAAGGACTACACAGATACGCAGTATTTT. This sequence encodes CASKDYTDTQYF.

This clonotype was seen repeatedly, ten times or more. The V gene is TRBV28, the J gene TRBJ2-7; 11 bases align to TRBD2. CDR3 length: 16 amino acids. Germline CDR1 is MDHEN and CDR2 is SYDVKM. V was clipped by 6 bases and J by 4 bases; unmatched bases: 11. CDR3 nucleotide sequence: TGTGCCAGCAGATACCTTAGCGGGAGGGCCTCGTACGAGCAGTACTTC. It yields the protein CASRYLSGRASYEQYF.

CDR3: CASSQIQNEQFF. In DNA form, the CDR3 reads TGTGCCAGCAGCCAAATTCAGAATGAGCAGTTCTTC. The genes are TRBV11-3 and TRBJ2-1; D gene unclear. There are 12 residues in the CDR3. Trimming shortened V by 5 bases and J by 7 bases, and 9 bases separated the two germline ends. The germline V gene encodes CDR1 SGHNT and CDR2 YENEEA. The full variable domain, rest sourced from reference TRBV11-3 and TRBJ2-1, is EAGVVQSPRYKIIEKKQPVAFWCNPISGHNTLYWYLQNLGQGPELLIRYENEEAVDDSQLPKDRFSAERLKGVDSTLKIQPAELGDSAVYLCASSQIQNEQFFGPGTRLTVL.

This clonotype was detected only a few times. The chain joins TRBV28 to TRBJ1-1; D possibly corresponds to TRBD1 (5 bases). Germline assignment: CDR1 MDHEN and CDR2 SYDVKM. V dropped 6 bases and J dropped 3 bases, with 17 bases sitting between them. The CDR3 runs 15 residues. Here the CDR3 reads CASSKRRVKDTEAFF. DNA of the CDR3: TGTGCCAGCAGCAAACGCAGGGTAAAGGACACTGAAGCTTTCTTT.

A few counts support this clonotype. This chain uses TRBV11-2 with TRBJ1-5, with D unclear. Trimming stripped 5 bases from V and 1 base from J, with 12 bases between. The CDR3 is 15 residues long. Germline loops: CDR1 SGHAT, CDR2 FQNNGV. The chain's CDR3 is CASSPAGASNQPQHF. The CDR3 nucleotides read TGTGCCAGCAGCCCAGCCGGTGCGAGCAATCAGCCCCAGCATTTT.

The sample holds many counts of this clonotype. This sequence joins TRBV9 and TRBJ2-3; TRBD1 aligns across 10 bases. Germline CDR1 is SGDLS and CDR2 is YYNGEE. The CDR3 consists of 15 residues. Germline trimming cut 4 bases from V and 3 bases from J; bases unmatched to any gene: 5. This CDR3 reads CASSFGQGGTDTQYF. In DNA form, the CDR3 reads TGTGCCAGCAGCTTCGGACAGGGGGGGACAGATACGCAGTATTTT.

Details on this clonotype: This may stem from a read error, because a much larger clone lies one nucleotide away. The CDR3 end shows no conserved phenylalanine or tryptophan, and so a read error is likely. The CDR3 nucleotides read TGTGCCAGCAGCCAGGGCCGGGGGGGGAGAGGATACGAGCAGTACCTC. Residues: CASSQGRGGRGYEQYL. The V and J genes are TRBV27 and TRBJ2-7; TRBD2 matches at 8 bases. CDR1 is MNHEY and CDR2 is SMNVEV in the germline V gene (reference sequence). This CDR3 spans 16 amino acids. V shed 6 bases and J 4 bases; nucleotides not matched to a gene: 14.

The genes are TRBV15 and TRBJ1-4; 9 nucleotides match TRBD1. Germline lookup yields CDR1 LNHNV and CDR2 YYDKDF (reference sequence). J was trimmed by 7 bases and V by 0 bases; bases with no gene match: 6. This CDR3 has 16 amino acids. The DNA for the CDR3 is TGTGCCACCAGCAGAGAGGAGGGACAGGGAGGTGAAAAACTGTTTTTT. Its translation: CATSREEGQGGEKLFF.

At least ten counts were recorded for this clonotype. V gene TRBV6-2 or TRBV6-3 combines with J gene TRBJ2-4, with 10 nucleotides matching TRBD1. The CDR3 has 17 amino acids. Unmatched junction bases numbered 20, after V lost 10 bases and J lost 8 bases. CDR1 and CDR2 from the germline V gene are MNHEY and SVGEGT. CDR3 in amino acids: CAKSVLTGGIAGDIQYF. The CDR3 nucleotides read TGTGCCAAAAGCGTGTTGACAGGGGGCATCGCGGGGGACATTCAGTACTTC.

This clonotype was counted between two and nine times. The chain couples TRBV30 to TRBJ2-2; D not certain. There are 10 residues in the CDR3. The V end was cut by 8 bases, the J end by 4 bases, with 5 bases between. Germline V gene data show CDR1 as GTSNPN and CDR2 as SVGIG (reference sequence). The CDR3 loop reads CALLTGELFF. CDR3 in DNA: TGTGCCCTACTCACCGGGGAGCTGTTTTTT.

CDR3 residues: CAISHFMGDTDTQYF. The CDR3 bases are TGTGCCATCAGTCACTTTATGGGAGACACAGATACGCAGTATTTT. The chain is built from TRBV10-3 and TRBJ2-3; D is possibly TRBD2 (5 bases). Germline V gives CDR1 ENHRY, CDR2 SYGVKD. V was pared by 5 bases and J by 2 bases, with 14 bases between. CDR3 length equals 15 residues.